This TCR beta chain was captured by sequencing in a study of sequential checkpoint blockade in melanoma. As for the study in general: Randomization was 1:1 between first-line nivolumab→ipilimumab and ipilimumab→nivolumab. Both treatment sequences were followed by maintenance nivolumab.

Indicated treatment: randomized to nivolumab then ipilimumab (arm A) or the reverse (arm B). Patients had received no earlier DNA-damaging chemotherapy. PBMC sorting kept live CD3+CD8+ cells without CD19 or CD56. Using immunoSEQ multiplex PCR, the repertoire was profiled, and TCRdb retains in-frame clones only, with some absent. The sample has around 18,000 clones, about 69% seen once. V trimming: 4 bases; J trimming: 15 bases; junction bases outside the gene matches: 5. From germline, CDR1 is SGHDN and CDR2 FVKESK. This CDR3 region has 12 residues. The receptor's source is a human donor with melanoma. The chain combines TRBV14 with TRBJ2-1; 11 nucleotides match TRBD1. Sequences were derived from CD8+ T cells sorted from blood (inferred from file names), sampled from a patient given nivolumab and ipilimumab in sequence. CDR3 sequence (DNA): TGTGCCAGCAGCCTGGGGACAGGGGGATGGTTCTTC. Its protein is CASSLGTGGWFF. The whole variable domain, filled in from reference TRBV14 and TRBJ2-1, reads EAGVTQFPSHSVIEKGQTVTLRCDPISGHDNLYWYRRVMGKEIKFLLHFVKESKQDESGMPNNRFLAERTGGTYSTLKVQPAELEDSGVYFCASSLGTGGWFFGPGTRLTVL.